A single sample is the source of the 21 T cell receptor beta chains below, sequenced in a study of a mutant IDH1 vaccine in newly diagnosed glioma (dated by TCRdb to about 2021). The receptor library was made with the immunoSEQ multiplex PCR assay. As stored in TCRdb, this immuneACCESS dataset retains in-frame rearrangements with V and J assigned. A fraction of the clones does not appear; measured against another copy, unresolved V genes explain less than half of the discrepancy, and the remainder lacks a known reason. This sample lists fewer than 35,000 clones; around 78% were detected once. Jointly, the top ten make up approximately 25% of the sample. The sample's time point label, decoded: week 11, during vaccination. A 20-mer mutant IDH1 peptide at 300 micrograms in Montanide made up each vaccine dose, which was injected subcutaneously together with topical imiquimod. No antigens are known for them.

Sequencing used PBMCs, obtained from a glioma patient whose treatment included an IDH1 peptide vaccine. The receptors come from a man aged 25-45 years with glioma.

This chain uses TRBV18 with TRBJ2-2, with D possibly being TRBD1 or TRBD2 (5 bases each). CDR3 length equals 15 residues. The germline V gene encodes CDR1 KGHSH and CDR2 LQKENI. The V gene lost 3 bases and the J gene lost 6 bases, with 14 bases spanning the gap. The DNA for the CDR3 is TGTGCCAGCTCACCCGACCTACGGGGCCCCGGGGAGCTGTTTTTT. This encodes CASSPDLRGPGELFF. Full variable domain (remainder filled in from reference TRBV18 and TRBJ2-2): NAGVMQNPRHLVRRRGQEARLRCSPMKGHSHVYWYRQLPEEGLKFMVYLQKENIIDESGMPKERFSAEFPKEGPSILRIQQVVRGDSAAYFCASSPDLRGPGELFFGEGSRLTVL.

The gene calls are TRBV15 and TRBJ1-2; 9 nucleotides match TRBD1. Germline trimming cut 3 bases from V and 0 bases from J; bases unmatched to any gene: 5. Germline CDR1 is LNHNV and CDR2 is YYDKDF (reference sequence). The CDR3 has 16 amino acids. CDR3: CATSSWRDRANYGYTF. The CDR3 nucleotides are TGTGCCACCAGCAGTTGGCGGGACAGGGCTAACTATGGCTACACCTTC. Looking up the rest from reference TRBV15 and TRBJ1-2 gives the full variable domain: DAMVIQNPRYQVTQFGKPVTLSCSQTLNHNVMYWYQQKSSQAPKLLFHYYDKDFNNEADTPDNFQSRRPNTSFCFLDIRSPGLGDTAMYLCATSSWRDRANYGYTFGSGTRLTVV.

The chain links TRBV19 to TRBJ1-1, with a tentative D call TRBD1 (5 bases). There are 14 residues in the CDR3. Trimming removed 3 bases from V and 1 base from J, with 9 bases in between. The V gene's germline CDR1 is LNHDA and CDR2 SQIVND (reference sequence). The CDR3 here is CASSIGTENTEAFF. The CDR3, as DNA: TGTGCCAGTAGTATTGGGACGGAGAACACTGAAGCTTTCTTT. Drawing the rest from reference TRBV19 and TRBJ1-1, the complete variable domain is DGGITQSPKYLFRKEGQNVTLSCEQNLNHDAMYWYRQDPGQGLRLIYYSQIVNDFQKGDIAEGYSVSREKKESFPLTVTSAQKNPTAFYLCASSIGTENTEAFFGQGTRLTVV.

The gene calls are TRBV5-1 and TRBJ2-3; D is unresolved. The V gene's germline CDR1 is SGHRS and CDR2 YFSETQ. The CDR3 runs 14 residues. V shed 2 bases and J shed 2 bases, with 9 bases lying between them. For the CDR3, the DNA is TGCGCCAGCAGCTTAGGTCAGTCCACAGATACGCAGTATTTT. Protein sequence: CASSLGQSTDTQYF. Full variable domain (outside the CDR3, taken from reference TRBV5-1 and TRBJ2-3): KAGVTQTPRYLIKTRGQQVTLSCSPISGHRSVSWYQQTPGQGLQFLFEYFSETQRNKGNFPGRFSGRQFSNSRSEMNVSTLELGDSALYLCASSLGQSTDTQYFGPGTRLTVL.

The chain is built from TRBV14 and TRBJ2-7; possibly TRBD1 or TRBD2 for D (5 bases each). Trimming shortened V by 8 bases and J by 2 bases, and 19 bases separated the two germline ends. Germline V gene lookup returns CDR1 SGHDN and CDR2 FVKESK. The CDR3 loop spans 15 amino acids. CDR3 DNA: TGTGCCAGCGCCACCTGGGGACCGGTAACCTACGAGCAGTACTTC. It specifies CASATWGPVTYEQYF.

The V call is TRBV7-2, the J call TRBJ2-7; D gene ambiguous. Between the trimmed V and J ends, which lost 4 bases and 3 bases, there was a span of 4 bases. This CDR3 region has 11 residues. The germline CDR1 and CDR2 sequences are SGHTA and FQGNSA. The CDR3 nucleotides read TGTGCCAGCAGCTCGTACTACGAGCAGTACTTC. As protein: CASSSYYEQYF.

The rearrangement uses TRBV5-4 and TRBJ2-7, with TRBD1 matching 8 bases. This CDR3 has 13 amino acids. V gave up 1 base and J gave up 5 bases; unmatched junction bases: 2. CDR1 SGHNT and CDR2 YYREEE come from the germline V gene (reference sequence). CDR3 loop: CASSLSTGDEQYF. Written as DNA, the CDR3 is TGTGCCAGCAGCTTGTCGACAGGGGACGAGCAGTACTTC.

The genes are TRBV18 and TRBJ1-1, with D maybe TRBD1 (6 bases). CDR3 size: 18 residues. Per germline, CDR1 KGHSH and CDR2 LQKENI. V was trimmed by 3 bases and J by 1 base, leaving 21 bases between them. CDR3 sequence (DNA): TGTGCCAGCTCACCCGCGAAGGGGGGCGGATTTAGGAACACTGAAGCTTTCTTT. It yields the protein CASSPAKGGGFRNTEAFF.

The rearrangement links TRBV5-1 to TRBJ2-5; TRBD2 agrees at 14 bases. The germline V gene encodes CDR1 SGHRS and CDR2 YFSETQ. Losses at the gene ends were 3 bases for V and 5 bases for J; bases not matched to a gene: 3. CDR3 length: 15 residues. The CDR3 reads CASSSGLAGAETQYF. The CDR3 DNA reads TGCGCCAGCAGCTCGGGACTAGCGGGAGCTGAGACCCAGTACTTC.

The V and J genes are TRBV6-6 and TRBJ1-5, with unresolved D. Trimming stripped 0 bases from V and 5 bases from J, with 2 bases between. CDR1 is MNHNY and CDR2 is SVGAGI in the germline V gene (reference sequence). The CDR3 is 12 amino acids. This CDR3 reads CASSYSDQPQHF. The CDR3, as DNA: TGTGCCAGCAGTTACTCCGATCAGCCCCAGCATTTT.

The chain employs TRBV29-1 and TRBJ1-2; the D gene is possibly TRBD1 (5 bases). Trimming shortened V by 7 bases and J by 5 bases, and 14 bases separated the two germline ends. Germline values: CDR1 SQVTM, CDR2 ANQGSEA. The CDR3 spans 12 residues. The CDR3 is CSDGGLTYGYTF. The CDR3 DNA reads as TGCAGCGACGGGGGACTGACGTATGGCTACACCTTC.

V gene TRBV6-5 combines with J gene TRBJ2-1, with D perhaps assigned TRBD1 or TRBD2 (6 bases each). This CDR3 is built from 14 residues. In germline, CDR1 is MNHEY, CDR2 SVGAGI. V lost 7 bases and J 6 bases, leaving 16 bases between the germline ends. CDR3 amino acids: CASTEGGRGNEQFF. The CDR3 DNA reads as TGTGCCAGCACAGAGGGGGGACGGGGCAATGAGCAGTTCTTC.

This chain uses TRBV2 with TRBJ2-1; D not certain. V lost 5 bases and J lost 0, with 14 bases in between. This CDR3 contains 16 residues. Germline CDR1 and CDR2: SNHLY and FYNNEI. CDR3 sequence reads: CASSHPSVSSYNEQFF. The CDR3 DNA reads TGTGCCAGCAGTCACCCTTCGGTGAGCTCCTACAATGAGCAGTTCTTC.

The V gene is TRBV30, the J gene TRBJ1-1; a weak D match, TRBD1 (6 bases). This CDR3 region has 14 residues. V was trimmed by 2 bases and J by 3 bases, leaving 13 bases between them. Per the germline V gene, CDR1 is GTSNPN and CDR2 is SVGIG (reference sequence). CDR3 in DNA: TGTGCCTGGAGTCTAAAGGGGGGATACACTGAAGCTTTCTTT. This codes for CAWSLKGGYTEAFF.

The chain recombines TRBV7-6 with TRBJ2-5; D not certain. The germline V and J ends were trimmed by 4 bases and 2 bases, with 17 bases remaining between them. The CDR3 length is 16 residues. Germline V gene sequence: CDR1 SGHVS, CDR2 FNYEAQ. CDR3 sequence (DNA): TGTGCCAGCAGCTCCCTACCTGGGCATTTACAAGAGACCCAGTACTTC. Translation gives CASSSLPGHLQETQYF.

This clone was observed a handful of times. The rearrangement uses TRBV11-2 and TRBJ2-1; D not certain. The CDR3 length is 15 residues. CDR1 and CDR2 from the germline V gene are SGHAT and FQNNGV. Trimming cost V 5 bases and J 0 bases, with 11 bases left between them. The CDR3 here is CASSPESRSYNEQFF. The CDR3 DNA sequence: TGTGCCAGCAGCCCAGAGTCTCGCTCCTACAATGAGCAGTTCTTC.

V usage is TRBV9 and J usage is TRBJ2-1; 11 bases fit TRBD2. This CDR3 comprises 16 residues. Trimming removed 3 bases from V and 2 bases from J; junction bases left unmatched: 4. Germline V gives CDR1 SGDLS, CDR2 YYNGEE. The CDR3 bases are TGTGCCAGCAGCGGAAGACTAGCGGGGCCCTACAATGAGCAGTTCTTC. It encodes CASSGRLAGPYNEQFF.

The chain has TRBV27 and TRBJ2-6; TRBD2 is a possible D gene (5 bases). This CDR3 is 15 amino acids long. The germline gives CDR1 MNHEY, CDR2 SMNVEV (reference sequence). The ends were cut back, 4 bases at V and 0 bases at J, with 7 bases in the middle. The CDR3 region has the DNA TGTGCCAGCAGTTCGGACTTCTCTGGGGCCAACGTCCTGACTTTC. Its translation is CASSSDFSGANVLTF.

The gene calls are TRBV4-3 and TRBJ2-7; D is possibly TRBD2 (5 bases). V dropped 3 bases and J dropped 0 bases, with 12 bases sitting between them. Germline CDR1 reads LGHNA; CDR2 reads YSLEER. The CDR3 runs to 15 residues. CDR3 nucleotides: TGCGCCAGCAGCCACGAAAGAGGGAGCTCCTACGAGCAGTACTTC. Encoded protein: CASSHERGSSYEQYF.

This sequence joins TRBV5-1 and TRBJ1-1; maybe TRBD1 (5 bases). The V and J ends lost 4 bases and 4 bases respectively, with 11 bases between them. CDR1 and CDR2 from the germline V gene are SGHRS and YFSETQ. This CDR3 spans 13 amino acids. The CDR3 DNA reads as TGCGCCAGCAGCCCCGCAGGGCGCACTGAAGCTTTCTTT. Translation: CASSPAGRTEAFF.

This chain uses TRBV5-1 with TRBJ2-2, with 7 bases aligning to TRBD1. This CDR3 contains 20 residues. The V and J ends lost 6 bases and 4 bases, in that order; junction bases with no gene match: 24. Per germline, CDR1 SGHRS and CDR2 YFSETQ. CDR3 DNA sequence: TGCGCCAGCATCGTGACAGGGACGAGACGCGAATCCCGAGGCACCGGGGAGCTGTTTTTT. It is translated as CASIVTGTRRESRGTGELFF.